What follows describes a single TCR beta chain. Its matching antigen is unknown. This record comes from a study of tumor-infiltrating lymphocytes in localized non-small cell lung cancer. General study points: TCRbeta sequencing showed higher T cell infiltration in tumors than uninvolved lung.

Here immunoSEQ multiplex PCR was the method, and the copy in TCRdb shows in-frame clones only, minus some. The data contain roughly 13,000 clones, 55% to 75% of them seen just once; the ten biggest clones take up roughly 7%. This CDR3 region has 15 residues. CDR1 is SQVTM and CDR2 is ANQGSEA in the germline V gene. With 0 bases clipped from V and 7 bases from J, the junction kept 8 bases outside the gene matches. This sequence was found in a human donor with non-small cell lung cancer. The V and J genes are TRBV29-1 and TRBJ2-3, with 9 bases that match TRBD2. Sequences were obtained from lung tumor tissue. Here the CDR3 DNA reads TGCAGCGTTGAAGATAGGGCTAGCGGGGCCCATACGCAGTATTTT. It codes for CSVEDRASGAHTQYF.